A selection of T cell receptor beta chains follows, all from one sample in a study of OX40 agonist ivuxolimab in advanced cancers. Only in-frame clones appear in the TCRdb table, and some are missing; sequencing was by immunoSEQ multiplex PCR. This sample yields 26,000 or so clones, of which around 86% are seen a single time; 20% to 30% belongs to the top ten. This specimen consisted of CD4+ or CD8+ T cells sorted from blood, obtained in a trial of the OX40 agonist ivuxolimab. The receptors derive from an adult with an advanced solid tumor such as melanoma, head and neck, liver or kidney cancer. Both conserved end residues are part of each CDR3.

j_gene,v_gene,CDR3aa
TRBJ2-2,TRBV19,CASSTHGQGENTGELFF
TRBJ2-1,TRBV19,CASSIQGSGYNEQFF
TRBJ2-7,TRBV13,CASSLAGGRYEQYF
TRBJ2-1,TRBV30,CAFRGPWNEQFF
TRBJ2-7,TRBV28,CASSLGELTEQYF
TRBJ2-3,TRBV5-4,CASSQGQYRTDTQYF
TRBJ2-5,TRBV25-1,CASSFQGETQYF
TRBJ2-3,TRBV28,CASRRVGAGDTQYF
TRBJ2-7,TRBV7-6,CASSLQRLAGGVAIEQYF
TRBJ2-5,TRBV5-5,CASSSLVGRASETQYF
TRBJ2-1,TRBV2,CASSISGRGDEQFF
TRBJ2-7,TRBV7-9,CATLGGSPYEQYF
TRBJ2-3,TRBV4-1,CASSQVASGRTDTQYF
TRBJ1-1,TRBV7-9,CASSLGTRSEAFF
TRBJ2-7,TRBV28,CASSLRVGREPYEQYF
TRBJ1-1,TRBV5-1,CASSLKPQAGTEAFF
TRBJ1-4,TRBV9,CASSPDGGSEKLFF
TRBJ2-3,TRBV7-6,CASSSQPGARDTQYF
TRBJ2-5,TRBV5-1,CASSLWRGETQYF
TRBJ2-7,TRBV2,CASSVTPGQSTYEQYF
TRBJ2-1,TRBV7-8,CASILDSSYNEQFF
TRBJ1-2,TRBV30,CAWSQGLKYGYTF
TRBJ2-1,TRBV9,CASSELPGQGSIEQFF
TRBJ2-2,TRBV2,CASSFGQGAGELFF
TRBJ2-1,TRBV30,CAWSGDTGSEQFF